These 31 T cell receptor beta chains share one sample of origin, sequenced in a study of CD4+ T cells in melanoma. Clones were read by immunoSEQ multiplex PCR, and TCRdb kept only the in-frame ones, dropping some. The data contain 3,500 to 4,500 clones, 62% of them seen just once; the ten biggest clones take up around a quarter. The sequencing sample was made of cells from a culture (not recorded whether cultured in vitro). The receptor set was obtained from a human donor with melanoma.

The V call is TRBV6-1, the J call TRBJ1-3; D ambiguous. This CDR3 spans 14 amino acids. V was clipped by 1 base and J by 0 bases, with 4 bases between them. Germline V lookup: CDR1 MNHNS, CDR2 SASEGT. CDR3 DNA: TGTGCCAGCAGTGAAGGGCCCTCTGGAAACACCATATATTTT. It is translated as CASSEGPSGNTIYF.

For the CDR3, the DNA is TGTGCCAGCAGCCTAACATTACAGGGGGCCGGCGATGGCTACACCTTC. This codes for CASSLTLQGAGDGYTF. The rearrangement links TRBV6-6 to TRBJ1-2; 9 nucleotides align to TRBD1. Germline trimming cut 6 bases from V and 6 bases from J; bases unmatched to any gene: 14. The CDR3 is 16 residues long. Germline V gene lookup returns CDR1 MNHNY and CDR2 SVGAGI (reference sequence).

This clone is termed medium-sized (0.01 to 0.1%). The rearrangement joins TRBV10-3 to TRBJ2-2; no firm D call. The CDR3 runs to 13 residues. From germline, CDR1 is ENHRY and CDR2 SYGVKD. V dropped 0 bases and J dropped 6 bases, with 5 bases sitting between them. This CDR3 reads CAISESSPGELFF. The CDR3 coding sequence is TGTGCCATCAGTGAGTCGAGTCCCGGGGAGCTGTTTTTT.

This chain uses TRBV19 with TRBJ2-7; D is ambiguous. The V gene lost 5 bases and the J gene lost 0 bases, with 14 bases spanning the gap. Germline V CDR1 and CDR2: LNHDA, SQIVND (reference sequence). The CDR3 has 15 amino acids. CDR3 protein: CASSFVVASSYEQYF. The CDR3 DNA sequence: TGTGCCAGTAGTTTCGTAGTCGCTAGCTCCTACGAGCAGTACTTC. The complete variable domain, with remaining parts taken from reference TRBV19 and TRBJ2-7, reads DGGITQSPKYLFRKEGQNVTLSCEQNLNHDAMYWYRQDPGQGLRLIYYSQIVNDFQKGDIAEGYSVSREKKESFPLTVTSAQKNPTAFYLCASSFVVASSYEQYFGPGTRLTVT.

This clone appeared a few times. In DNA, the CDR3 is TGTGCCAGCAGCCAATTCGGCGTCCGCTCTGGAAACACCATATATTTT. Translation gives CASSQFGVRSGNTIYF. The chain recombines TRBV14 with TRBJ1-3; D is unresolved. The ends were cut back, 2 bases at V and 0 bases at J, with 11 bases in the middle. Germline V lookup: CDR1 SGHDN, CDR2 FVKESK. The CDR3 runs 16 residues.

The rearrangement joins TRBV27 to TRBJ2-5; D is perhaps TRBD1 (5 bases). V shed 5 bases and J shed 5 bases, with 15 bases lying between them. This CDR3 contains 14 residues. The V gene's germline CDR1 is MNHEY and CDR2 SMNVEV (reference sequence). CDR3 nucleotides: TGTGCCAGCAGTCCAATCCAGGGTAGTGAGACCCAGTACTTC. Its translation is CASSPIQGSETQYF.

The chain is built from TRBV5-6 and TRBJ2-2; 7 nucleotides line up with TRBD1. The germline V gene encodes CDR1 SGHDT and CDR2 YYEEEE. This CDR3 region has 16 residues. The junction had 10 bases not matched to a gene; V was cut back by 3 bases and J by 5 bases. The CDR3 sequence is CASSSAGTVITGELFF. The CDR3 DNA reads TGTGCCAGCAGCTCGGCCGGGACAGTTATTACCGGGGAGCTGTTTTTT.

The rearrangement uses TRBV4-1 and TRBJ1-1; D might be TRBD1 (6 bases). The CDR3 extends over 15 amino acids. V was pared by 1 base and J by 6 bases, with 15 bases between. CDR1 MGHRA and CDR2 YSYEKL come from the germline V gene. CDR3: CASSQAATGIPEAFF. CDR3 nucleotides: TGCGCCAGCAGCCAAGCCGCGACAGGTATACCTGAAGCTTTCTTT.

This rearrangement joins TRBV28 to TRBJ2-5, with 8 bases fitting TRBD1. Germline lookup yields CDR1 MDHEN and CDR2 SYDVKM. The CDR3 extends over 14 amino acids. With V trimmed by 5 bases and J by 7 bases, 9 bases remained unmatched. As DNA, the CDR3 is TGTGCCAGCAGTGGCCAAGCGACAGGGGTGACCCAGTACTTC. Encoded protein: CASSGQATGVTQYF.

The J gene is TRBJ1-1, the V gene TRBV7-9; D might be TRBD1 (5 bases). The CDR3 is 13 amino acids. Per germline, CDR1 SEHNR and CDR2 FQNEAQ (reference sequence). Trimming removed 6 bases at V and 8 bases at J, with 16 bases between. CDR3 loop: CASRGQGNLEAFF. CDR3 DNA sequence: TGTGCCAGCAGGGGGCAGGGAAATTTGGAAGCTTTCTTT.

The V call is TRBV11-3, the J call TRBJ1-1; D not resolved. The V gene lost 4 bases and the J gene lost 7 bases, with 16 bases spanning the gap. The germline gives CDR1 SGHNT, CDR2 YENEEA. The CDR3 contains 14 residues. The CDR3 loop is CASSSPDSPLEAFF. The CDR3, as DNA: TGTGCCAGCAGCTCCCCGGACTCGCCCCTTGAAGCTTTCTTT.

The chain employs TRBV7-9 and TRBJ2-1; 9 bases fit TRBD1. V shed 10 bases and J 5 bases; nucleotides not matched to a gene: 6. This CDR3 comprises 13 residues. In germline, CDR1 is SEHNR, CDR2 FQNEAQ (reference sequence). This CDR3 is CATDRGYDNEQFF. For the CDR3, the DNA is TGTGCCACCGACAGGGGGTATGACAATGAGCAGTTCTTC.

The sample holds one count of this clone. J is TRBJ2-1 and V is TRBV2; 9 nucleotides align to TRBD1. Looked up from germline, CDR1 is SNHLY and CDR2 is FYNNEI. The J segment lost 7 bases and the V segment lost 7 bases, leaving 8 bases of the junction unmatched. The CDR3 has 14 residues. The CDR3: CASKAGTGRNEQFF. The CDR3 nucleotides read TGTGCCAGCAAAGCCGGGACAGGGCGGAATGAGCAGTTCTTC.

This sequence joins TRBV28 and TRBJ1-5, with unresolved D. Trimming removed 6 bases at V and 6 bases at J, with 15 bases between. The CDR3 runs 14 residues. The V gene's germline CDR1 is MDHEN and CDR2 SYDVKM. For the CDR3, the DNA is TGTGCCAGCAGGAATTACCTGGTAGGTCAGCCCCAGCATTTT. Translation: CASRNYLVGQPQHF.

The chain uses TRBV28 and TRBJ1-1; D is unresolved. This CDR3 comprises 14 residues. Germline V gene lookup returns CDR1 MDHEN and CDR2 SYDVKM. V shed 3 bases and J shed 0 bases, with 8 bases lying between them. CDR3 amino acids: CASSFIRVNTEAFF. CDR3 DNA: TGTGCCAGCAGTTTCATACGGGTGAACACTGAAGCTTTCTTT.

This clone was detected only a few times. Here the CDR3 reads CASSWGSNQPQHF. As DNA, the CDR3 is TGTGCCAGCAGTTGGGGCAGCAATCAGCCCCAGCATTTT. This sequence joins TRBV6-5 and TRBJ1-5; weak D call: TRBD1 (5 bases). The ends were cut back, 4 bases at V and 1 base at J, with 5 bases in the middle. Germline lookup yields CDR1 MNHEY and CDR2 SVGAGI. CDR3 size: 13 residues.

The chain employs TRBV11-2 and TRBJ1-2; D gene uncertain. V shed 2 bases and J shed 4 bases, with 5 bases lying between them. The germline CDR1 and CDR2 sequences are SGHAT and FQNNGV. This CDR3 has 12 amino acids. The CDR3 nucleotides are TGTGCCAGCAGCTTATATCTCTATGGCTACACCTTC. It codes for CASSLYLYGYTF.

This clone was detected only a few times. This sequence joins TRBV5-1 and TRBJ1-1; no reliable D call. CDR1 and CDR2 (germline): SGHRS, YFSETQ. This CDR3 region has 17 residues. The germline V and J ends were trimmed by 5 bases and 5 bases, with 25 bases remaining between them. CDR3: CASRIGVRGADRTEAFF. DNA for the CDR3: TGCGCCAGCAGAATTGGGGTGCGGGGTGCCGATAGGACTGAAGCTTTCTTT.

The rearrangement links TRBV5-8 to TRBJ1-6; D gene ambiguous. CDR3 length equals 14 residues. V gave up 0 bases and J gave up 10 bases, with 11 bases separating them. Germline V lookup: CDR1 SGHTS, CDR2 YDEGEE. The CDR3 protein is CASSLGPIQSPLHF. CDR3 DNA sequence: TGTGCCAGCAGCTTGGGACCCATACAATCACCCCTCCACTTT.

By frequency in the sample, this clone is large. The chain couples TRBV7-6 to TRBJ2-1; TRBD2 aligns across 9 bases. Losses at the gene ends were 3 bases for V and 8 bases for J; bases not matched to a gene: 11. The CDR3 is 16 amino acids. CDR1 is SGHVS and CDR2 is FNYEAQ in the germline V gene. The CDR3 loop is CASSFGAGGTGDEQFF. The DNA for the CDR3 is TGTGCCAGCAGCTTCGGCGCGGGGGGGACTGGGGATGAGCAGTTCTTC.

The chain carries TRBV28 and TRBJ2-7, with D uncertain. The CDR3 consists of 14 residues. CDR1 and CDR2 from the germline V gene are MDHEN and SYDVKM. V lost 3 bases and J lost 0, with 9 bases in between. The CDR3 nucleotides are TGTGCCAGCAGTTTCCTGGGGTCCTCCTACGAGCAGTACTTC. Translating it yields CASSFLGSSYEQYF. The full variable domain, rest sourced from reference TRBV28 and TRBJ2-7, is DVKVTQSSRYLVKRTGEKVFLECVQDMDHENMFWYRQDPGLGLRLIYFSYDVKMKEKGDIPEGYSVSREKKERFSLILESASTNQTSMYLCASSFLGSSYEQYFGPGTRLTVT.

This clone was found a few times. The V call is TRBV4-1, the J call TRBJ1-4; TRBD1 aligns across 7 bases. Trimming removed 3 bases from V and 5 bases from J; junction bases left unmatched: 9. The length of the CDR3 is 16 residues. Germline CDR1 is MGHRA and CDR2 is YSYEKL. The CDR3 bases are TGCGCCAGCAGCCACCCTAAGACAGGGAGGAATGAAAAACTGTTTTTT. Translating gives CASSHPKTGRNEKLFF.

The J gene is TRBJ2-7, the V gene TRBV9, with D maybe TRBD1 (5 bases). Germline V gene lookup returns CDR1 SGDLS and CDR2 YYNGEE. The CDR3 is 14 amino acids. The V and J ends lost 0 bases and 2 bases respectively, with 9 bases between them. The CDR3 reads CASSVGGGPYEQYF. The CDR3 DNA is TGTGCCAGCAGCGTAGGGGGCGGACCCTACGAGCAGTACTTC.

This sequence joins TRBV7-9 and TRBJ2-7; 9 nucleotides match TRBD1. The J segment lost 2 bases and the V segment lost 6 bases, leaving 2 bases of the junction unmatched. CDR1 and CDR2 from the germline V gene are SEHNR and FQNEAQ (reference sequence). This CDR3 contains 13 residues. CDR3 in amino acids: CASRGQGTYEQYF. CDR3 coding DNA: TGTGCCAGCAGGGGACAGGGAACCTACGAGCAGTACTTC.

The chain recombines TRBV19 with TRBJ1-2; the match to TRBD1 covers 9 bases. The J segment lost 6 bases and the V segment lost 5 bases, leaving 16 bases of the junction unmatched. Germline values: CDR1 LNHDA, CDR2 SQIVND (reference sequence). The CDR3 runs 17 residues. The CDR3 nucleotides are TGTGCCAGTAGTGCGGCGACAGGGGGAATGGGGTTGGATGGCTACACCTTC. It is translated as CASSAATGGMGLDGYTF.

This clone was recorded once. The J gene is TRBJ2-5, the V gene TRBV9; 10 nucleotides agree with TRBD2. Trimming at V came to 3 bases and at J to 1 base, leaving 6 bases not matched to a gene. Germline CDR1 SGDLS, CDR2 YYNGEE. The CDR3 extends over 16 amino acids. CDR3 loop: CASSEGLAGGQETQYF. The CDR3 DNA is TGTGCCAGCAGCGAAGGGTTAGCGGGGGGCCAAGAGACCCAGTACTTC.

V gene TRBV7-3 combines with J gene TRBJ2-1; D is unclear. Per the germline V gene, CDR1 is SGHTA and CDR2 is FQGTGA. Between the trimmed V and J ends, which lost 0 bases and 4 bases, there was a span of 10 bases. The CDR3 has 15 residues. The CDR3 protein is CASSLTHGQYNEQFF. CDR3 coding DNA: TGTGCCAGCAGCTTAACTCACGGCCAGTACAATGAGCAGTTCTTC.

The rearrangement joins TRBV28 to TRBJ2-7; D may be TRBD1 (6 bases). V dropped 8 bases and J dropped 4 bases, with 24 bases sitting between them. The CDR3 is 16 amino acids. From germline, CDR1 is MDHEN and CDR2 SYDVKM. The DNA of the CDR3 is TGTGCCAGCGTGGCCACCAACCGGGACATCCCATACGAGCAGTACTTC. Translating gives CASVATNRDIPYEQYF.

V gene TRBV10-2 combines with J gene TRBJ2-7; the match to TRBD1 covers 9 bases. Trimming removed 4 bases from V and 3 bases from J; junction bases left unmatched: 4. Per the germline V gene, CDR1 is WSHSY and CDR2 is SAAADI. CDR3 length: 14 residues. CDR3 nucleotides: TGCGCCAGCAGTGGAACAGGGGGCCGCTACGAGCAGTACTTC. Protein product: CASSGTGGRYEQYF.

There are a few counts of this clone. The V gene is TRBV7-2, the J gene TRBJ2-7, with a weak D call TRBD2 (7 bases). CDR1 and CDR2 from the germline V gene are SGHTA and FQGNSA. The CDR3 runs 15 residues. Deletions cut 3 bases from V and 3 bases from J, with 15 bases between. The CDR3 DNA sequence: TGTGCCAGCAGCTTGGGAGGGGGGGCCCGCTACGAGCAGTACTTC. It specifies CASSLGGGARYEQYF.

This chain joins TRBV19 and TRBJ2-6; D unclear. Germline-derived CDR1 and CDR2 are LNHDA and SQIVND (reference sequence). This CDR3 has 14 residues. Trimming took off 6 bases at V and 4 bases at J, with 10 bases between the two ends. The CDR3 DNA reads TGTGCCAGTAGATCCCCCAAGGGGGCCAACGTCCTGACTTTC. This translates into CASRSPKGANVLTF.